This TCR beta chain was observed in a study of a mutant IDH1 vaccine in newly diagnosed glioma. The study's findings and limits: Patients mounted vaccine-induced immune responses in about 92% of cases.

Clones were read by immunoSEQ multiplex PCR, and TCRdb kept only the in-frame ones, dropping some. This sample has tens of thousands of clones, with about three quarters found just once. As to this clone: Its antigen is unknown.

Stated time point: week 11, during vaccination. One vaccine dose held 300 ug of mutant IDH1 20-mer peptide and came with topical imiquimod. From germline, CDR1 is SGHRS and CDR2 YFSETQ. V shed 3 bases and J shed 4 bases, with 5 bases lying between them. This CDR3 contains 11 residues. The chain employs TRBV5-1 and TRBJ2-7; D not resolved. Source: peripheral blood mononuclear cells (PBMCs), taken from a glioma patient whose treatment included an IDH1 peptide vaccine. The TCR sequence derives from a man between 18 and 35 years old with glioma. Some clones in this sample may be carry-over from other donors' samples. The CDR3 region is CASSYSYEQYF. The CDR3, as DNA: TGCGCCAGCAGCTACTCATACGAGCAGTACTTC.